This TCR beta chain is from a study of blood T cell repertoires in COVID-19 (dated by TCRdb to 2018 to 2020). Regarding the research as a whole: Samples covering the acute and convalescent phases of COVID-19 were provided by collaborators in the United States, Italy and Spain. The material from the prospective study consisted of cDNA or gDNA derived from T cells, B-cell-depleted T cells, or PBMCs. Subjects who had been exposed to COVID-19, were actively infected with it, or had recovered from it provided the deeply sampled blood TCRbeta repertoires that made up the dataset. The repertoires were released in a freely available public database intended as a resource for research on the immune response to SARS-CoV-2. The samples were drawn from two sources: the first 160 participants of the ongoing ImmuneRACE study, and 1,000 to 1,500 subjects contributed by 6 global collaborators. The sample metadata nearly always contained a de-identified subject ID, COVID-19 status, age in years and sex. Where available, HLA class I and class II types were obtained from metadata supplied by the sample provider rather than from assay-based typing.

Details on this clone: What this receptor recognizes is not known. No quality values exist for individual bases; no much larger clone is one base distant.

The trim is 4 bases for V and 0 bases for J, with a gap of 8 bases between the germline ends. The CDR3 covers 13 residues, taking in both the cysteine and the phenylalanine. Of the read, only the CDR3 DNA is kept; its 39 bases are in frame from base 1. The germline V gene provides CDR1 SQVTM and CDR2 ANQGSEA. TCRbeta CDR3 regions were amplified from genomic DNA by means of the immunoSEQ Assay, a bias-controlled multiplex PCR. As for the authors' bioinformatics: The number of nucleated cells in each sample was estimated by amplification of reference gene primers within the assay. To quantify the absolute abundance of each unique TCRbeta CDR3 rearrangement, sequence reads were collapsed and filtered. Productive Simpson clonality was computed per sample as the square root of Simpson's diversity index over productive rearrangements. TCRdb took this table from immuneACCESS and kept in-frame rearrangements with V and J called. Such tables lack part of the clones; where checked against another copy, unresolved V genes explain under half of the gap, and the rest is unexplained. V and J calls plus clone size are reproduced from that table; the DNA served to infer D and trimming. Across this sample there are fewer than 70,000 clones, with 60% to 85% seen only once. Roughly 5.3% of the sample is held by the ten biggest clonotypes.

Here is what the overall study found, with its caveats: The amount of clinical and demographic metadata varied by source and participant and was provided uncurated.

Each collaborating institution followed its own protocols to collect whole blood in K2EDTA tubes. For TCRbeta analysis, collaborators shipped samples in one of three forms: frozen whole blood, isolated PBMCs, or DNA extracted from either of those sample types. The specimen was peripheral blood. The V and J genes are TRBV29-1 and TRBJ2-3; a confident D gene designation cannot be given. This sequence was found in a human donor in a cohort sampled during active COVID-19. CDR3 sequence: CSVVFTSTDTQYF. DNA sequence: TGCAGCGTTGTGTTCACTAGCACAGATACGCAGTATTTT.